The 25 T cell receptor beta chains below come from one sample, sequenced in a study of blood T cell repertoires in COVID-19. The assay was immunoSEQ multiplex PCR, and TCRdb's table has in-frame clones only and misses some. The repertoire consists of some 90,000 clones, with about 89% occurring once and the leading ten covering about 9.1%. Sequenced material: peripheral blood. These receptors were obtained from a man aged 50-60 years with acute or convalescent COVID-19.

The J gene is TRBJ1-1, the V gene TRBV25-1; D gene ambiguous. Germline CDR1 is MGHDK and CDR2 is SYGVNS. V lost 0 bases, J lost 13 bases, and 24 bases lay in between. The CDR3 length is 16 residues. This chain's CDR3 is CASSEYLTTTGTEVFF. CDR3 DNA: TGTGCCAGCAGTGAATATTTGACCACCACGGGCACGGAGGTTTTCTTT.

V usage is TRBV18 and J usage is TRBJ2-7; 7 bases line up with TRBD2. V lost 2 bases and J lost 3; bases outside the gene matches: 1. Germline assignment: CDR1 KGHSH and CDR2 LQKENI. CDR3 size: 13 residues. CDR3 residues: CASSPTGGYEQYF. The CDR3, as DNA: TGTGCCAGCTCACCAACGGGGGGCTACGAGCAGTACTTC.

The chain employs TRBV18 and TRBJ2-1; 13 nucleotides match TRBD2. The CDR3 has 16 residues. V lost 3 bases and J lost 4; bases outside the gene matches: 3. Germline-derived CDR1 and CDR2 are KGHSH and LQKENI. The CDR3 spells CASSPRLAGGYNEQFF. The CDR3 bases are TGTGCCAGCTCACCCCGACTAGCGGGGGGTTACAATGAGCAGTTCTTC.

This clone was seen just once. The CDR3 nucleotides read TGTGCCAGCAGCTCTGGAGGAAAGGGAGCAGGCACCTGGTTCGATGAGCAGTTCTTC. This gives the protein CASSSGGKGAGTWFDEQFF. The chain is built from TRBV11-3 and TRBJ2-1, with D tentatively TRBD2 (5 bases). Germline V lookup: CDR1 SGHNT, CDR2 YENEEA. Between the trimmed V and J ends, which lost 4 bases and 8 bases, there was a span of 30 bases. This CDR3 is built from 19 residues.

This clone was detected only once. The chain recombines TRBV14 with TRBJ1-1, with 7 bases lining up with TRBD1. CDR1 SGHDN and CDR2 FVKESK come from the germline V gene. The trim removed 6 bases at V and 3 bases at J, leaving 4 bases unmatched. CDR3 length: 13 residues. The DNA for the CDR3 is TGTGCCAGCAGTTTGGGACAGCACACTGAAGCTTTCTTT. It yields the protein CASSLGQHTEAFF.

This chain joins TRBV5-1 and TRBJ2-1, with a possible D match to TRBD2 (5 bases). Looked up from germline, CDR1 is SGHRS and CDR2 is YFSETQ. This CDR3 region has 15 residues. V lost 2 bases to trimming and J lost 10 bases, with 19 bases between them. CDR3 protein: CASSLGSSVFDEQFF. The CDR3, as DNA: TGCGCCAGCAGCTTAGGGAGTTCGGTCTTCGACGAGCAGTTCTTC.

A single count supports this clone. V usage is TRBV18 and J usage is TRBJ1-5, with TRBD1 as a possible D gene (6 bases). Trimming shortened V by 1 base and J by 0 bases, and 13 bases separated the two germline ends. This CDR3 spans 17 amino acids. Germline V gene lookup returns CDR1 KGHSH and CDR2 LQKENI. The CDR3, as DNA: TGTGCCAGCTCACCACTCCCAGGGGACTATAGCAATCAGCCCCAGCATTTT. It is translated as CASSPLPGDYSNQPQHF.

CDR3 sequence: CSVENRGTNEKLFF. As DNA, the CDR3 is TGCAGCGTGGAAAACAGGGGTACTAATGAAAAACTGTTTTTT. V gene TRBV29-1 combines with J gene TRBJ1-4; 7 bases are a match to TRBD1. The CDR3 is 14 amino acids. V was clipped by 6 bases and J by 2 bases; unmatched bases: 6. Looked up from germline, CDR1 is SQVTM and CDR2 is ANQGSEA.

This chain joins TRBV7-2 and TRBJ1-1, with D perhaps matching TRBD1 (6 bases). Germline V gene data show CDR1 as SGHTA and CDR2 as FQGNSA. Between the trimmed V and J ends, which lost 2 bases and 1 base, there was a span of 11 bases. This CDR3 region has 15 residues. In DNA form, the CDR3 reads TGTGCCAGCAGCTTACAGGGGCGCGGGAACACTGAAGCTTTCTTT. Encoded protein: CASSLQGRGNTEAFF.

This chain links TRBV29-1 with TRBJ2-5; 9 nucleotides line up with TRBD1. CDR1 is SQVTM, CDR2 ANQGSEA, per germline. V dropped 3 bases and J dropped 3; count of bases not matched to a gene: 11. The CDR3 length is 16 residues. The CDR3 region has the DNA TGCAGCGTTGATGGGCACCGGGACAGGGTCGAAGAGACCCAGTACTTC. Amino acids: CSVDGHRDRVEETQYF.

This sequence joins TRBV11-3 and TRBJ2-1; a possible D gene is TRBD2 (7 bases). The V and J ends lost 9 bases and 7 bases respectively, with 19 bases between them. CDR3 length: 14 amino acids. Looked up from germline, CDR1 is SGHNT and CDR2 is YENEEA. DNA for the CDR3: TGTGCCAGTCAAAGGGGGGGCCCGAGGAATGAGCAGTTCTTC. Amino acid sequence: CASQRGGPRNEQFF. The whole variable domain, remainder taken from reference TRBV11-3 and TRBJ2-1, is EAGVVQSPRYKIIEKKQPVAFWCNPISGHNTLYWYLQNLGQGPELLIRYENEEAVDDSQLPKDRFSAERLKGVDSTLKIQPAELGDSAVYLCASQRGGPRNEQFFGPGTRLTVL.

The chain couples TRBV28 to TRBJ1-1; no firm D call. Germline CDR1 and CDR2: MDHEN and SYDVKM. This CDR3 has 14 amino acids. V was pared by 3 bases and J by 0 bases, with 8 bases between. The CDR3 region is CASSLGSMNTEAFF. CDR3 DNA: TGTGCCAGCAGTTTGGGCAGTATGAACACTGAAGCTTTCTTT.

Here the CDR3 DNA reads TGCGCCAGCAGCGGACAGAGCTCCTACGAGCAGTACTTC. This codes for CASSGQSSYEQYF. V and J are TRBV5-1 and TRBJ2-7, with D tentatively TRBD1 (6 bases). Trimming took off 4 bases at V and 0 bases at J, with 8 bases between the two ends. The CDR3 has 13 residues. Germline CDR1 and CDR2: SGHRS and YFSETQ.

As to this clone: Germline and junction disagree at one end, which may indicate a read error. The rearrangement uses TRBV7-7 and TRBJ2-5; 7 bases match TRBD1. Germline V gives CDR1 SSHAT, CDR2 FNYEAQ (reference sequence). This CDR3 spans 14 amino acids. The CDR3 coding sequence is TGTGCTAGCAGCCAGACAGGGCTACAAGAGACCCAGTACTTC. Its protein product is CASSQTGLQETQYF.

J is TRBJ1-6 and V is TRBV6-5, with D tentatively TRBD1 (5 bases). This CDR3 is 14 amino acids long. Germline V gene sequence: CDR1 MNHEY, CDR2 SVGAGI. With 8 bases removed from V and 10 bases from J, the gap between germline ends came to 18 bases. The CDR3, as DNA: TGTGCCAGCGACCAAAAGTGGGGGGGGTCACCCCTCCACTTT. Its translation: CASDQKWGGSPLHF.

The chain joins TRBV3-1 (or the pseudogene TRBV3-2) to TRBJ2-5; no clear D. The CDR3 contains 13 residues. Looked up from germline, CDR1 is LGHDT and CDR2 is YNNKEL (reference sequence). Trimming shortened V by 1 base and J by 13 bases, and 16 bases separated the two germline ends. The CDR3 loop is CASSQARSGPRYF. For the CDR3, the DNA is TGTGCCAGCAGCCAAGCTCGGTCCGGTCCCCGGTACTTC.

The chain links TRBV3-1 (or the pseudogene TRBV3-2) to TRBJ1-2, with 7 bases fitting TRBD1. Germline values: CDR1 LGHDT, CDR2 YNNKEL (reference sequence). The V gene end was trimmed by 4 bases and the J gene end by 5 bases; junction bases not matched to a gene: 13. The CDR3 totals 16 residues. CDR3 in amino acids: CASSPTRRGRLYGYTF. The CDR3 DNA sequence: TGTGCCAGCAGCCCCACCCGGAGGGGGCGATTATATGGCTACACCTTC.

The genes are TRBV19 and TRBJ1-5; 11 bases match TRBD1. The trim removed 4 bases at V and 7 bases at J, leaving 12 bases unmatched. From germline, CDR1 is LNHDA and CDR2 SQIVND (reference sequence). The CDR3 is 17 amino acids. In DNA form, the CDR3 reads TGTGCCAGTAGTACCAATTCAGGAAGGGACAGGGGGCAGCCCCAGCATTTT. Encoded protein: CASSTNSGRDRGQPQHF. Full variable domain (outside the CDR3, taken from reference TRBV19 and TRBJ1-5): DGGITQSPKYLFRKEGQNVTLSCEQNLNHDAMYWYRQDPGQGLRLIYYSQIVNDFQKGDIAEGYSVSREKKESFPLTVTSAQKNPTAFYLCASSTNSGRDRGQPQHFGDGTRLSIL.

This clone was picked up a small number of times. The chain carries TRBV6-1 and TRBJ1-5; D is possibly TRBD1 (5 bases). The V gene lost 1 base and the J gene lost 1 base, with 11 bases spanning the gap. The CDR3 totals 16 residues. Germline V lookup: CDR1 MNHNS, CDR2 SASEGT. The DNA for the CDR3 is TGTGCCAGCAGTGAAGGGTTCAGGGTAAGCAATCAGCCCCAGCATTTT. This translates into CASSEGFRVSNQPQHF.

This chain's CDR3 is CASSQGGRGPQHF. For the CDR3, the DNA is TGTGCCAGCAGCCAAGGGGGGAGGGGCCCCCAGCATTTT. The chain is built from TRBV4-2 and TRBJ1-5; perhaps TRBD1 as D (5 bases). The CDR3 is 13 amino acids. V was clipped by 1 base and J by 10 bases, with 11 bases between them. Germline CDR1 is LGHNA and CDR2 is YNFKEQ.

CDR3 DNA: TGTGCCAGTAGGACGGGGATAAACACCATATATTTT. Protein product: CASRTGINTIYF. The chain joins TRBV6-5 to TRBJ1-3; D is unclear. This CDR3 region has 12 residues. Trimming took 9 bases from V and 6 from J, leaving 12 bases between them. Germline loops: CDR1 MNHEY, CDR2 SVGAGI.

The chain joins TRBV5-4 to TRBJ1-4, with 10 bases that match TRBD1. Germline V gives CDR1 SGHNT, CDR2 YYREEE (reference sequence). With 4 bases clipped from V and 1 base from J, the junction kept 1 base outside the gene matches. The CDR3 runs to 15 residues. CDR3 sequence (DNA): TGTGCCAGCAGCCGGACAGGGGGAACTAATGAAAAACTGTTTTTT. Protein sequence: CASSRTGGTNEKLFF.

The chain has TRBV7-9 and TRBJ1-1, with D possibly TRBD1 on 5 matching bases. V was clipped by 5 bases and J by 4 bases, with 17 bases between them. Germline loops: CDR1 SEHNR, CDR2 FQNEAQ (reference sequence). The CDR3 is made up of 15 amino acids. CDR3 sequence: CASSRYPTASTEAFF. The CDR3 DNA is TGTGCCAGCAGCCGCTATCCGACAGCCTCCACTGAAGCTTTCTTT.

CDR3 amino acids: CASSLGLEYEQYV. The CDR3 DNA reads TGTGCCAGCAGCTTAGGTCTGGAGTACGAGCAGTACGTC. The chain employs TRBV11-2 and TRBJ2-7; D remains ambiguous. CDR3 length: 13 amino acids. V shed 1 base and J shed 4 bases, with 8 bases lying between them. CDR1 is SGHAT and CDR2 is FQNNGV in the germline V gene.

The rearrangement uses TRBV12-3 or TRBV12-4 and TRBJ2-3, with D possibly matching TRBD2 (5 bases). Trimming took 4 bases from V and 8 from J, leaving 13 bases between them. This CDR3 is 13 amino acids long. CDR3 protein: CASSSPRGGTQYF. In DNA form, the CDR3 reads TGTGCCAGCAGTTCACCCCGGGGTGGTACGCAGTATTTT.